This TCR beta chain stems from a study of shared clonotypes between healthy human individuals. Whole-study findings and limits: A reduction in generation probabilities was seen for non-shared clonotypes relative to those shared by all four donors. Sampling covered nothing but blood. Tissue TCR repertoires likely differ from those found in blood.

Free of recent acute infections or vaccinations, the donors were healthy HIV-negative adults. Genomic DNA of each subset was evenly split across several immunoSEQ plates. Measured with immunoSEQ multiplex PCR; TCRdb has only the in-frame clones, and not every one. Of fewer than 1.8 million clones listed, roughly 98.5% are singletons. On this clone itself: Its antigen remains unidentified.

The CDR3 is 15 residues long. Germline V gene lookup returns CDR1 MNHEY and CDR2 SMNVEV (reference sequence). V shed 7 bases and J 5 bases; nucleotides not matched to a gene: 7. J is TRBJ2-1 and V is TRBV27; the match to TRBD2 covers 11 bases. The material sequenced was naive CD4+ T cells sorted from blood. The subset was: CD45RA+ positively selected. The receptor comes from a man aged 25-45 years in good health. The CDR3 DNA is TGTGCCAGCACCATAGGGACTAGCGGCCACAATGAGCAGTTCTTC. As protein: CASTIGTSGHNEQFF.